This is a list of T cell receptor beta chains from one sample in a study of blood T cells in healthy people across ages. TCRdb called the 5' RACE reads again in MiXCR, with one record for every CDR3 protein. Of around 870,000 distinct CDR3 sequences in the sample, under 30% are singletons; the top ten hold 17%. The sample was blood. Receptors were obtained from a woman older than 75 in good health. The CDR3 runs from the conserved cysteine through the conserved F or W. D genes are given only for firm matches. Clone size is given for some rows only: seen once, a few or many times, or a class if the clone is expanded.

CDR3aa	CDR3nt	d_gene	abundance	v_gene	j_gene
CASSLNPSGGRVYNEQFF	TGTGCCAGCAGCTTAAACCCTAGCGGGGGCAGGGTATACAATGAGCAGTTCTTC	TRBD2	-	TRBV11-2	TRBJ2-1
CASSLGMGGGLEQYF	TGTGCCAGCAGCTTAGGAATGGGAGGGGGCCTCGAGCAGTACTTC	-	-	TRBV11-2	TRBJ2-7
CASSEVSGGQYF	TGTGCCAGCAGTGAAGTTAGCGGGGGTCAGTACTTC	TRBD2	-	TRBV12-3/TRBV12-4	TRBJ2-4
CASSLGQGVGEQFF	TGTGCCAGCAGTTTGGGACAGGGGGTAGGTGAGCAGTTCTTC	TRBD1	many	TRBV27	TRBJ2-1
CASSLNPRCSNQPQHF	TGTGCCAGCAGCTTAAATCCCCGGTGTAGCAATCAGCCCCAGCATTTT	-	-	TRBV5-5	TRBJ1-5
CARSPLTDTQYF	TGTGCCCGCTCACCCCTCACAGATACGCAGTATTTT	-	-	TRBV18	TRBJ2-3
CASSLYGGSDTLGEQYF	TGCGCCAGCAGCTTGTATGGGGGGTCGGACACCCTTGGCGAGCAGTACTTC	-	-	TRBV5-1	TRBJ2-7
CASSLGRTSGVTDTQYF	TGCGCCAGCAGCTTGGGACGGACTAGCGGGGTCACAGATACGCAGTATTTT	TRBD2	many	TRBV5-1	TRBJ2-3
CASSLRGGGGDIQYF	TGTGCCAGCAGCTTGAGAGGGGGCGGAGGAGACATTCAGTACTTC	TRBD1	few	TRBV5-6	TRBJ2-4
CASISGGALADTQYF	TGTGCCAGCATTAGCGGGGGGGCCTTAGCAGATACGCAGTATTTT	TRBD2	-	TRBV12-3/TRBV12-4	TRBJ2-3
CASSQVPTGYGYTF	TGCGCCAGCAGCCAAGTACCGACAGGCTATGGCTACACCTTC	-	-	TRBV4-3	TRBJ1-2
CASSFPTSGTGAGDTQYF	TGTGCCAGCAGCTTTCCAACTTCCGGGACAGGGGCCGGAGATACGCAGTATTTT	TRBD1	few	TRBV11-2	TRBJ2-3
CASRVRPYQDRGRDQPQHF	TGTGCCAGCAGGGTGAGGCCCTACCAGGACAGGGGGCGCGATCAGCCCCAGCATTTT	TRBD1	many	TRBV6-2/TRBV6-3	TRBJ1-5
CATSDLTFGEQYF	TGTGCCACCAGTGATTTAACCTTTGGCGAGCAGTACTTC	-	many	TRBV24-1	TRBJ2-7
CASSAYQGYGYTF	TGTGCCAGCAGCGCATACCAGGGTTACGGCTACACCTTC	-	many	TRBV2	TRBJ1-2
CASSQVRVNTDTQYF	TGTGCCAGCAGCCAAGTGAGGGTAAACACAGATACGCAGTATTTT	-	many	TRBV3-1	TRBJ2-3
CASSLGPSWSARETQYF	TGTGCCAGCAGCTTAGGCCCCTCGTGGAGCGCACGAGAGACCCAGTACTTC	-	many	TRBV11-2	TRBJ2-5
CASSYQQGTGANVLTF	TGTGCCAGCAGTTACCAACAGGGTACAGGGGCCAACGTCCTGACTTTC	-	many	TRBV12-3/TRBV12-4	TRBJ2-6
CASSATRDNEQFF	TGTGCCAGCAGCGCGACTCGCGACAATGAGCAGTTCTTC	-	many	TRBV7-9	TRBJ2-1
CSARGPAGQDTQYF	TGCAGTGCCCGTGGGCCAGCAGGGCAAGATACGCAGTATTTT	-	-	TRBV20-1	TRBJ2-3
CASSEEGTSLFF	TGTGCCAGCAGTGAAGAAGGGACTAGCCTGTTCTTC	TRBD2	-	TRBV2	TRBJ2-1
CASSLGRAYSNQPQHF	TGTGCCAGCAGCTTGGGCAGGGCCTATAGCAATCAGCCCCAGCATTTT	-	few	TRBV5-6	TRBJ1-5
CASSSIREQFF	TGTGCCAGCAGTTCTATAAGGGAGCAGTTCTTC	-	few	TRBV28	TRBJ2-1
CATGSRFGDTQYF	TGTGCCACCGGGTCCCGCTTTGGAGATACGCAGTATTTT	-	many	TRBV24-1	TRBJ2-3
CSVAAGGTYYGYTF	TGCAGCGTTGCCGCAGGGGGCACATATTATGGCTACACCTTC	TRBD1	many	TRBV29-1	TRBJ1-2
CASSLGLLSGGSTDTQYF	TGTGCCAGCAGCTTGGGCCTTCTTAGCGGGGGAAGCACAGATACGCAGTATTTT	TRBD2	many	TRBV7-9	TRBJ2-3
CASSLESGANIQYF	TGTGCCAGCAGCTTAGAAAGCGGGGCTAACATTCAGTACTTC	TRBD2	many	TRBV7-2	TRBJ2-4
CASRKRGGSNEQFF	TGTGCCAGCAGAAAGAGGGGGGGCTCTAATGAGCAGTTCTTC	-	many	TRBV7-2	TRBJ2-1
CASSLDRTGHTEAFF	TGCGCCAGCAGCTTGGATAGGACAGGCCACACTGAAGCTTTCTTT	TRBD1	few	TRBV5-1	TRBJ1-1
CASGDTSNQPQHF	TGTGCCTCCGGGGACACTAGCAATCAGCCCCAGCATTTT	-	few	TRBV30	TRBJ1-5
CASSLRSLCEQYF	TGTGCCAGCAGTTTACGGAGCCTCTGCGAGCAGTACTTC	-	-	TRBV12-3/TRBV12-4	TRBJ2-7
CASATLQETQYF	TGTGCCAGCGCTACGCTCCAAGAGACCCAGTACTTC	-	-	TRBV18	TRBJ2-5
CASSTGRHNEQFF	TGTGCCAGCAGCACCGGGAGACACAATGAGCAGTTCTTC	-	many	TRBV7-8	TRBJ2-1
CATSGDNTDTQYF	TGTGCCACCAGTGGGGACAACACAGATACGCAGTATTTT	-	many	TRBV24-1	TRBJ2-3
CASGDGREGYGYTF	TGCGCCAGCGGTGACGGCAGGGAAGGCTATGGCTACACCTTC	-	-	TRBV10-2	TRBJ1-2
CASSRWDKSEAFF	TGTGCCAGCAGCCGATGGGACAAAAGTGAAGCTTTCTTT	-	-	TRBV14	TRBJ1-1
CASSPRATQETQYF	TGTGCCAGCAGTCCCCGGGCGACCCAAGAGACCCAGTACTTC	-	many	TRBV3-1	TRBJ2-5
CASSLAATVTDTQYF	TGTGCCAGCAGCTTAGCTGCTACAGTTACAGATACGCAGTATTTT	-	many	TRBV7-9	TRBJ2-3
CASSGRDLNTEAFF	TGCGCCAGCAGTGGCAGGGATTTGAACACTGAAGCTTTCTTT	-	-	TRBV10-2	TRBJ1-1
CASSFTGAGYEQYF	TGTGCCAGCAGTTTCACGGGGGCAGGCTACGAGCAGTACTTC	-	many	TRBV27	TRBJ2-7
CASSESGTGNLNSPLHF	TGCGCCAGCAGCGAATCTGGGACAGGGAATCTTAATTCACCCCTCCACTTT	TRBD1	few	TRBV5-1	TRBJ1-6
CASSQGNGGVYGYTF	TGTGCCAGCAGCCAAGGAAACGGAGGGGTCTATGGCTACACCTTC	-	few	TRBV3-1	TRBJ1-2
CAWSSGFNSNQPQHF	TGTGCCTGGTCTTCAGGATTCAATAGCAATCAGCCCCAGCATTTT	-	few	TRBV30	TRBJ1-5
CASRGGLPYSGANVLTF	TGTGCCAGCAGGGGGGGCTTACCGTATTCTGGGGCCAACGTCCTGACTTTC	-	-	TRBV2	TRBJ2-6
CASNLGGGEDTQYF	TGTGCCAGCAACCTCGGGGGGGGTGAAGATACGCAGTATTTT	TRBD2	-	TRBV13	TRBJ2-3
CASIGTSGGAGQFF	TGTGCCAGCATAGGGACTAGCGGGGGGGCCGGGCAGTTCTTC	TRBD2	many	TRBV6-5	TRBJ2-1
CASSPRDTTYEQYF	TGTGCCAGCAGCCCGCGGGACACCACCTACGAGCAGTACTTC	-	few	TRBV7-9	TRBJ2-7
CSARDGTSNEQFF	TGCAGTGCTAGAGATGGGACCTCTAATGAGCAGTTCTTC	-	many	TRBV20-1	TRBJ2-1
CASSSASGRDTQYF	TGTGCCAGCAGCTCCGCTAGCGGGCGGGATACGCAGTATTTT	TRBD2	few	TRBV7-2	TRBJ2-3
CASSHEGPPYNEQFF	TGTGCCAGCAGCCATGAGGGGCCCCCTTACAATGAGCAGTTCTTC	-	-	TRBV3-1	TRBJ2-1